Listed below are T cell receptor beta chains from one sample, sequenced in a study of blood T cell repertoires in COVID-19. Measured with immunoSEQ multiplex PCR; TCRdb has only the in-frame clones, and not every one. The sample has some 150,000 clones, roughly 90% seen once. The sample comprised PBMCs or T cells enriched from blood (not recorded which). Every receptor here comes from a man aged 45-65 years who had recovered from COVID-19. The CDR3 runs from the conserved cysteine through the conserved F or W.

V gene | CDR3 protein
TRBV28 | CASTLMGHRYQHF
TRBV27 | CASSTGENTGELFF
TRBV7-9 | CASSLGTGNEKLFF
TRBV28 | CASSLSSGRVYEQYF
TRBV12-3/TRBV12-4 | CASSGLPGNEQFF
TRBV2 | CASSGGTGIYEQYF
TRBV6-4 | CASSALAVGHNEQFF
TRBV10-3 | CAISEGQYLETQYF
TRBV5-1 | CASTLPSYNEQFF
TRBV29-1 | CSVFQNANTGELFF
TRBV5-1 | CASSLSGGGLYGYTF
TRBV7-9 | CASSRWGDNSPLHF
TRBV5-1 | CASSHTGQGAKSPLHF
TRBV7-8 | CASSLGQANQPQHF
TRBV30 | CAWSMRLSGANVLTF
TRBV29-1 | CSVDGFRGGLAGDEQYF
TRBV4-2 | CASSQVGGGGNEKLFF
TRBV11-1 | CASSRETNTEAFF
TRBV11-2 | CASSLGLAVRETQYF
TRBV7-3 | CASSPRAATKETQYF
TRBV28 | CASSHRDIQETQYF
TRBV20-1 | CSASPNYGYTF
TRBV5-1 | CASSLALESRYGYTF